Presented here are 18 T cell receptor beta chains from one specimen sequenced in a study of Tregs in tolerant kidney transplant recipients. Sequencing was performed with immunoSEQ multiplex PCR; in TCRdb, only in-frame clones are kept and a portion is missing. The sample carries 35,000 to 50,000 clones, roughly 95% recorded once. These TCRs' antigens remain unknown. The specimen sequenced was Tregs from blood cultured with allogeneic cells. The receptors stem from a human donor in good health.

A single count supports this clone. V is TRBV30 and J is TRBJ2-1, with 7 bases aligning to TRBD2. There are 14 residues in the CDR3. Trimming removed 3 bases from V and 6 bases from J; junction bases left unmatched: 8. Germline CDR1 and CDR2: GTSNPN and SVGIG (reference sequence). CDR3 amino acids: CAWSPGGSGNEQFF. DNA of the CDR3: TGTGCCTGGAGCCCTGGCGGGAGCGGCAATGAGCAGTTCTTC.

V usage is TRBV30 and J usage is TRBJ1-3; D is perhaps TRBD1 (6 bases). V was shortened by 2 bases and J by 2 bases, with 7 bases between the two germline ends. There are 13 residues in the CDR3. Germline V gene data show CDR1 as GTSNPN and CDR2 as SVGIG (reference sequence). The DNA for the CDR3 is TGTGCCTGGAGTAGGGGGGCTGGAAACACCATATATTTT. Translating it yields CAWSRGAGNTIYF.

The gene calls are TRBV7-9 and TRBJ1-2, with 9 bases identical to TRBD1. Trimming cost V 5 bases and J 6 bases; bases outside gene matches: 7. The CDR3 has 14 amino acids. Germline CDR1 SEHNR, CDR2 FQNEAQ (reference sequence). CDR3 amino acids: CASSLTDRGNGYTF. In nucleotides, the CDR3 is TGTGCCAGCAGCCTGACGGACAGGGGCAATGGCTACACCTTC.

The rearrangement uses TRBV5-1 and TRBJ1-1; weak D call: TRBD1 (5 bases). Germline-derived CDR1 and CDR2 are SGHRS and YFSETQ. V lost 4 bases and J lost 1, with 14 bases in between. The CDR3 is 15 residues long. CDR3 amino acids: CASSAVGGGNTEAFF. The CDR3 nucleotides read TGCGCCAGCAGCGCGGTGGGGGGAGGGAACACTGAAGCTTTCTTT.

In DNA, the CDR3 is TGTGCCAGCAGCGGGGGACAAATATACAATGAGCAGTTCTTC. It specifies CASSGGQIYNEQFF. The chain links TRBV9 to TRBJ2-1; weak D call: TRBD1 (6 bases). The CDR3 sequence is 14 residues long. The V gene lost 3 bases and the J gene lost 4 bases, with 11 bases spanning the gap. Germline CDR1 and CDR2: SGDLS and YYNGEE.

The V and J genes are TRBV7-8 and TRBJ1-1; tentative D call: TRBD1 (5 bases). V was clipped by 3 bases and J by 7 bases, with 21 bases between them. The CDR3 has 16 amino acids. Germline CDR1 and CDR2: SGHVS and FQNEAQ. In DNA form, the CDR3 reads TGTGCCAGCAGCTTCCGGGACCGATTATTGAAGGGTGAAGCTTTCTTT. Encoded protein: CASSFRDRLLKGEAFF.

The genes are TRBV6-5 and TRBJ2-3; 10 bases fit TRBD2. V was pared by 2 bases and J by 9 bases, with 11 bases of the junction left unmatched. Germline assignment: CDR1 MNHEY and CDR2 SVGAGI. The CDR3 covers 16 residues. CDR3 in amino acids: CASSYPSGASGGTQYF. The CDR3 DNA sequence: TGTGCCAGCAGTTACCCCTCCGGGGCTAGCGGGGGAACGCAGTATTTT.

The V call is TRBV5-1, the J call TRBJ1-6; 11 bases agree with TRBD1. Per germline, CDR1 SGHRS and CDR2 YFSETQ. The CDR3 length is 14 residues. Germline trimming cut 5 bases from V and 7 bases from J; bases unmatched to any gene: 2. CDR3 loop: CASRGQGANSPLHF. CDR3 DNA sequence: TGCGCCAGCAGAGGACAGGGGGCCAATTCACCCCTCCACTTT.

This sequence joins TRBV5-1 and TRBJ2-2, with 13 bases matching TRBD2. Germline V gives CDR1 SGHRS, CDR2 YFSETQ. V trimming: 4 bases; J trimming: 6 bases; junction bases outside the gene matches: 6. The length of the CDR3 is 16 residues. The DNA of the CDR3 is TGCGCCAGCAGCAAAGGGACTAGCGGGATAGCCGGGGAGCTGTTTTTT. This gives the protein CASSKGTSGIAGELFF.

The rearrangement joins TRBV5-8 to TRBJ2-1; 8 nucleotides agree with TRBD2. The CDR3 is 16 residues long. In germline, CDR1 is SGHTS, CDR2 YDEGEE. The junction had 10 bases not matched to a gene; V was cut back by 1 base and J by 7 bases. The CDR3 DNA reads TGTGCCAGCAGCTTGTATACGGGAGGGAGTGGAAATGAGCAGTTCTTC. It specifies CASSLYTGGSGNEQFF.

The chain uses TRBV6-5 and TRBJ1-1; TRBD1 matches 11 bases. The CDR3 runs 15 residues. Trimming cost V 6 bases and J 3 bases; bases outside gene matches: 6. CDR1 and CDR2 from the germline V gene are MNHEY and SVGAGI. The CDR3 DNA is TGTGCCAGCAGAAGCTGGGGACAGGGGGACACTGAAGCTTTCTTT. Protein product: CASRSWGQGDTEAFF.

This sequence joins TRBV9 and TRBJ2-4, with 11 bases fitting TRBD2. V gave up 4 bases and J gave up 0 bases; unmatched junction bases: 15. Germline CDR1 and CDR2: SGDLS and YYNGEE. The CDR3 has 20 residues. CDR3: CASSRGTSGRKGIAKNIQYF. The CDR3 bases are TGTGCCAGCAGCCGAGGGACTAGCGGACGTAAGGGAATAGCCAAAAACATTCAGTACTTC.

J is TRBJ2-2 and V is TRBV14, with 11 positions matching TRBD2. CDR3 length equals 19 residues. Per the germline V gene, CDR1 is SGHDN and CDR2 is FVKESK. J was trimmed by 6 bases and V by 1 base; bases with no gene match: 13. In DNA, the CDR3 is TGTGCCAGCAGCCAAGCCCTAGCGGGAGGATTTGGGTTAGCCGGGGAGCTGTTTTTT. Its translation is CASSQALAGGFGLAGELFF.

The chain joins TRBV19 to TRBJ1-2; 9 bases are shared with TRBD1. The CDR3 has 14 amino acids. CDR1 is LNHDA and CDR2 is SQIVND in the germline V gene (reference sequence). The V and J ends lost 5 bases and 4 bases, in that order; junction bases with no gene match: 5. The CDR3 spells CASSALDRGYGYTF. The CDR3 DNA reads TGTGCCAGTAGTGCCTTGGACAGGGGCTATGGCTACACCTTC.

This chain links TRBV6-5 with TRBJ1-2; 8 bases align to TRBD1. Trimming took 1 base from V and 8 from J; bases not matched to a gene: 6. CDR3 length equals 14 residues. The germline gives CDR1 MNHEY, CDR2 SVGAGI. CDR3 protein: CASSYFTGGEGYTF. The CDR3 DNA is TGTGCCAGCAGTTACTTTACAGGGGGAGAAGGCTACACCTTC.

V gene TRBV5-1 combines with J gene TRBJ2-5, with D possibly matching TRBD2 (5 bases). Germline lookup yields CDR1 SGHRS and CDR2 YFSETQ. V lost 2 bases, J lost 4 bases, and 9 bases lay in between. CDR3 length: 13 residues. The CDR3 protein is CASSFRAGETQYF. CDR3 sequence (DNA): TGCGCCAGCAGCTTTAGGGCGGGAGAGACCCAGTACTTC.

The chain employs TRBV9 and TRBJ1-2; 8 positions agree with TRBD1. From germline, CDR1 is SGDLS and CDR2 YYNGEE. V dropped 4 bases and J dropped 3; count of bases not matched to a gene: 5. The CDR3 has 14 amino acids. The CDR3 is CASSPMTGDYGYTF. The CDR3 bases are TGTGCCAGCAGCCCAATGACAGGGGACTATGGCTACACCTTC.

The chain recombines TRBV13 with TRBJ2-1, with 14 bases lining up with TRBD2. The J segment lost 0 bases and the V segment lost 6 bases, leaving 10 bases of the junction unmatched. This CDR3 has 19 amino acids. Germline-derived CDR1 and CDR2 are PRHDT and FYEKMQ (reference sequence). The CDR3 protein is CASSPGLAGEWGSYNEQFF. As DNA, the CDR3 is TGTGCCAGCAGTCCGGGACTAGCGGGAGAGTGGGGCTCCTACAATGAGCAGTTCTTC. Looking up the rest from reference TRBV13 and TRBJ2-1 gives the full variable domain: AAGVIQSPRHLIKEKRETATLKCYPIPRHDTVYWYQQGPGQDPQFLISFYEKMQSDKGSIPDRFSAQQFSDYHSELNMSSLELGDSALYFCASSPGLAGEWGSYNEQFFGPGTRLTVL.